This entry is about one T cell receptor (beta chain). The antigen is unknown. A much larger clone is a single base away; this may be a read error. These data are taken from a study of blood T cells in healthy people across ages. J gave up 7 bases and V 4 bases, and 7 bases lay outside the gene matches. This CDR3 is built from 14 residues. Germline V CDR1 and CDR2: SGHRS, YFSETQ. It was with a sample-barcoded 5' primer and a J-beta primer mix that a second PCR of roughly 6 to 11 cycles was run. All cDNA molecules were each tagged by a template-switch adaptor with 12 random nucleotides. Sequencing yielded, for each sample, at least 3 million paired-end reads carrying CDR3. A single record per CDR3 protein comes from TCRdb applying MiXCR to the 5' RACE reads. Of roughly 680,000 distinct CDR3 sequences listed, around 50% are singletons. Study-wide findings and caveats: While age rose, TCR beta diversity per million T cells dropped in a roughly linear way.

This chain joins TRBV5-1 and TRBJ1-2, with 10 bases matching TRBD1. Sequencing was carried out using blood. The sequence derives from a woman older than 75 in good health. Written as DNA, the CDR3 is TGCGCCAGCAGCCTACGGACAGGGGGAGGTGGCTACACCTTC. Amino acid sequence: CASSLRTGGGGYTF.